This is a list of T cell receptor beta chains from one sample in a study of blood T cell repertoires in COVID-19. The table came from immunoSEQ multiplex PCR; TCRdb's copy has only in-frame clones and leaves some out. This sample yields about 98,000 clones, of which about 85% are seen a single time; 3.5% to 5.5% belongs to the top ten. Sequencing input: peripheral blood. The receptors were gathered from a man between 65 and 85 years old with acute or convalescent COVID-19. Both conserved end residues are part of each CDR3. A D gene is named only where the DNA matches it firmly. Part of the rows lack a size; the others show once, few, many or a class for expanded clones.

d_gene	j_gene	v_gene	abundance	CDR3nt	CDR3aa
.	TRBJ1-1	TRBV28	.	TGTGCCAGCAGCCGCCCCGGGACAACAAAGAACACTGAAGCTTTCTTT	CASSRPGTTKNTEAFF
TRBD1	TRBJ1-1	TRBV5-4	.	TGTGCCAGCAGCTTTGACAGGGGGCGTGGCACTGAAGCTTTCTTT	CASSFDRGRGTEAFF
.	TRBJ2-2	TRBV7-7	.	TGTGCCAGCAGCTTAGGAGTCTCGGGGGGCTCGAACACCGGGGAGCTGTTTTTT	CASSLGVSGGSNTGELFF
.	TRBJ2-5	TRBV30	.	TGTGCCTGGAGGACGTCAGGCCGGACCCAGTACTTC	CAWRTSGRTQYF
.	TRBJ1-5	TRBV2	.	TGTGCCAGCAGTGACTCGCGCCAGCCCCAGCATTTT	CASSDSRQPQHF
.	TRBJ2-6	TRBV12-5	.	TGTGCTAGTGGTTGGGGCGGGACAGCATTAAAAACTGGGGCCAACGTCCTGACTTTC	CASGWGGTALKTGANVLTF
.	TRBJ1-2	TRBV7-9	.	TGTGCCAGCAGCTTAGACAGGCCAATTAACTATGGCTACACCTTC	CASSLDRPINYGYTF
.	TRBJ2-1	TRBV28	once	TGTGCCAGCAGCCCTGAGGACAGCTCCTACAATGAGCAGTTCTTC	CASSPEDSSYNEQFF
.	TRBJ2-2	TRBV5-1	.	TGCGCCAGCAGCGGCACGGGACAGAACACCGGGGAGCTGTTTTTT	CASSGTGQNTGELFF
TRBD1	TRBJ1-6	TRBV5-1	.	TGCGCCAGCAGCCCGGGACAGGGCTCACACTCCTATAATTCACCCCTCCACTTT	CASSPGQGSHSYNSPLHF
.	TRBJ1-5	TRBV10-3	.	TGTGCCATCAGTGAGTCGATTCAGGGATCGAATCAGCCCCAGCATTTT	CAISESIQGSNQPQHF
.	TRBJ2-1	TRBV19	.	TGTGCCAGTAACCCTAATTCCTACAATGAGCAGTTCTTC	CASNPNSYNEQFF
TRBD1	TRBJ2-7	TRBV5-1	.	TGCGCCAGCAGCTTGCAAACAGGGGGTAGCTCCTACGAGCAGTACTTC	CASSLQTGGSSYEQYF
TRBD2	TRBJ2-1	TRBV2	once	TGTGCCAGCAGTGAAGCGAGGCTAGCGGGGGCCATAGGCAATGAGCAGTTCTTC	CASSEARLAGAIGNEQFF
.	TRBJ2-1	TRBV9	.	TGTGCCAGCAGCGTAGACCCCTCTAGCCGCAGTGAGCAGTTCTTC	CASSVDPSSRSEQFF
TRBD1	TRBJ1-4	TRBV5-5	.	TGTGCCAGCAGCTTGGGGGGACAGGGCCATGAAAAACTGTTTTTT	CASSLGGQGHEKLFF
.	TRBJ1-2	TRBV18	.	TGTGCCAGCTCAGAACAGTTGACGAACTATGGCTACACCTTC	CASSEQLTNYGYTF
.	TRBJ2-1	TRBV7-2	.	TGTGCCAGCAGCTTAGTCGTGGGGGGGCCGGATGAGCAGTTCTTC	CASSLVVGGPDEQFF
.	TRBJ2-5	TRBV11-2	.	TGTGCCAGCAGCTTAGTGGCGGCAGTTTTGGAGACCCAGTACTTC	CASSLVAAVLETQYF
TRBD1	TRBJ2-7	TRBV6-5	few	TGTGCCAGCAGCGCGGGACAGGGTATAACCTACGAGCAGTACTTC	CASSAGQGITYEQYF
TRBD2	TRBJ2-1	TRBV12-3/TRBV12-4	.	TGTGCCAGCGGCCAGGGTAGCGGGGGACGCCAGTTCTTC	CASGQGSGGRQFF
TRBD1	TRBJ2-7	TRBV4-1	once	TGCGCCAGCAGCACCGGGACAGAGGTTCAGTACGAGCAGTACTTC	CASSTGTEVQYEQYF
TRBD1	TRBJ2-7	TRBV4-1	.	TGCGCCAGCAGCCAAGGGGACAGACGGTGGCCCGACGACGAGCAGTACTTC	CASSQGDRRWPDDEQYF
.	TRBJ1-2	TRBV12-3/TRBV12-4	.	TGTGCCAGCAGTTCAGGTGCTAATGGCTACACCTTC	CASSSGANGYTF